These 21 T cell receptor beta chains were sequenced from one sample in a study of blood T cell repertoires in COVID-19. Libraries were prepared by immunoSEQ multiplex PCR; TCRdb keeps only in-frame clonotypes and omits some of them. The sample lists about 150,000 clones, around 87% occurring once. Sequencing was carried out using peripheral blood. All receptors derive from a man older than 75 with acute or convalescent COVID-19.

This chain links TRBV27 with TRBJ1-1, with 9 bases identical to TRBD1. Germline loops: CDR1 MNHEY, CDR2 SMNVEV (reference sequence). V gave up 4 bases and J gave up 9 bases; unmatched junction bases: 6. The CDR3 spans 13 residues. The CDR3 DNA reads TGTGCCAGCAGTTCCGGACAGGGGCGAAAAGCTTTCTTT. Amino acid sequence: CASSSGQGRKAFF.

In this sample, this clone turned up once. The rearrangement uses TRBV5-1 and TRBJ2-1, with D possibly TRBD2 on 6 matching bases. Between the trimmed V and J ends, which lost 3 bases and 9 bases, there was a span of 13 bases. The length of the CDR3 is 13 residues. Germline loops: CDR1 SGHRS, CDR2 YFSETQ. The CDR3 region has the DNA TGCGCCAGCAGCTGGGATGGAGCGGGTGAGCAGTTCTTC. Protein product: CASSWDGAGEQFF.

V is TRBV6-6 and J is TRBJ1-3; D is unclear. Germline V gene lookup returns CDR1 MNHNY and CDR2 SVGAGI (reference sequence). The CDR3 runs 15 residues. Trimming stripped 6 bases from V and 0 bases from J, with 12 bases between. CDR3 nucleotides: TGTGCCAGCAGCCAGAGGATGGACTCTGGAAACACCATATATTTT. This translates into CASSQRMDSGNTIYF.

This rearrangement joins TRBV3-1 (or the pseudogene TRBV3-2) to TRBJ2-1, with TRBD1 matching over 8 bases. The CDR3 sequence is 16 residues long. In germline, CDR1 is LGHDT, CDR2 YNNKEL (reference sequence). The ends lost 4 bases at V and 2 bases at J; junction bases unmatched: 7. The CDR3 bases are TGTGCCAGCAGCCCTCGGACAGGGATTACCTACAATGAGCAGTTCTTC. Its translation is CASSPRTGITYNEQFF.

This chain joins TRBV12-3 or TRBV12-4 and TRBJ2-7, with TRBD2 as a possible D gene (6 bases). V was cut by 10 bases and J by 6 bases, with 19 bases left in between. There are 13 residues in the CDR3. CDR3 sequence: CATTRDAAGEQYF. The CDR3 DNA sequence: TGTGCCACAACCCGGGACGCAGCGGGCGAGCAGTACTTC.

V and J are TRBV5-1 and TRBJ1-5, with a weak D call TRBD1 (5 bases). The V gene lost 0 bases and the J gene lost 0 bases, with 13 bases spanning the gap. Germline V gene sequence: CDR1 SGHRS, CDR2 YFSETQ. The CDR3 sequence is 17 residues long. CDR3 in DNA: TGCGCCAGCAGCTTGGGCCCGGGGGATTATAGCAATCAGCCCCAGCATTTT. Its translation is CASSLGPGDYSNQPQHF.

The chain recombines TRBV5-1 with TRBJ2-7; the D gene is possibly TRBD1 (6 bases). V gave up 4 bases and J gave up 3 bases, with 14 bases separating them. Per the germline V gene, CDR1 is SGHRS and CDR2 is YFSETQ. The length of the CDR3 is 14 residues. In nucleotides, the CDR3 is TGCGCCAGCAGCGGAGACGGGACAAACTACGAGCAGTACTTC. This encodes CASSGDGTNYEQYF.

Points on this clone: Its ends do not fully match the called genes, so a read error is possible. The chain employs TRBV18 and TRBJ1-4, with D unclear. This CDR3 is 16 amino acids long. Germline values: CDR1 KGHSH, CDR2 LQKENI. As DNA, the CDR3 is TGTGCCAGCTCACCGGGGTCCTCCCTCACTAGTGAAAAACTGTTTTTT. This encodes CASSPGSSLTSEKLFF.

The rearrangement links TRBV9 to TRBJ2-1; 8 bases map to TRBD2. Germline loops: CDR1 SGDLS, CDR2 YYNGEE. The CDR3 has 16 residues. V lost 0 bases and J lost 0; bases outside the gene matches: 2. CDR3 in DNA: TGTGCCAGCAGCGTAGGCCTAGCGGGCTCCTACAATGAGCAGTTCTTC. It yields the protein CASSVGLAGSYNEQFF.

The V gene is TRBV5-1, the J gene TRBJ1-4; TRBD1 matches at 8 bases. Germline trimming cut 4 bases from V and 12 bases from J; bases unmatched to any gene: 8. This CDR3 has 13 amino acids. Per germline, CDR1 SGHRS and CDR2 YFSETQ. This chain's CDR3 is CASSPNRGWELFF. The CDR3 DNA is TGCGCCAGCAGCCCGAACAGGGGGTGGGAACTGTTTTTT.

The chain links TRBV30 to TRBJ1-2; D gene ambiguous. The CDR3 spans 13 residues. Germline V CDR1 and CDR2: GTSNPN, SVGIG (reference sequence). V lost 0 bases and J 4 bases, leaving 9 bases between the germline ends. The CDR3 nucleotides are TGTGCCTGGAGTGTACACGGGGTCTATGGCTACACCTTC. Translating it yields CAWSVHGVYGYTF.

The genes are TRBV9 and TRBJ2-5; D possibly corresponds to TRBD2 (6 bases). The CDR3 runs 20 residues. The germline V and J ends were trimmed by 0 bases and 1 base, with 25 bases remaining between them. The germline gives CDR1 SGDLS, CDR2 YYNGEE. This CDR3 reads CASSVGRASQRYFSQETQYF. In DNA, the CDR3 is TGTGCCAGCAGCGTAGGGAGGGCGAGTCAACGGTATTTTTCCCAAGAGACCCAGTACTTC.

The rearrangement uses TRBV18 and TRBJ2-1; D possibly corresponds to TRBD1 (6 bases). From germline, CDR1 is KGHSH and CDR2 LQKENI. The CDR3 runs 15 residues. The V end was cut by 3 bases, the J end by 0 bases, with 9 bases between. DNA of the CDR3: TGTGCCAGCTCACCGGGACACCTCTCCTACAATGAGCAGTTCTTC. Residues: CASSPGHLSYNEQFF. Complete variable domain (other parts from reference TRBV18 and TRBJ2-1): NAGVMQNPRHLVRRRGQEARLRCSPMKGHSHVYWYRQLPEEGLKFMVYLQKENIIDESGMPKERFSAEFPKEGPSILRIQQVVRGDSAAYFCASSPGHLSYNEQFFGPGTRLTVL.

The genes are TRBV5-6 and TRBJ1-4; TRBD1 matches 7 bases. The germline V gene has CDR1 SGHDT and CDR2 YYEEEE. The V and J ends lost 3 bases and 5 bases, in that order; junction bases with no gene match: 10. The CDR3 contains 16 residues. The CDR3 region has the DNA TGTGCCAGCAGCTCGAGGTTAGGGGACAGAAATGAAAAACTGTTTTTT. Translated: CASSSRLGDRNEKLFF.

The V and J genes are TRBV5-4 and TRBJ2-3, with 10 positions matching TRBD2. V gave up 1 base and J gave up 2 bases; unmatched junction bases: 4. Germline V gives CDR1 SGHNT, CDR2 YYREEE (reference sequence). CDR3 length: 16 amino acids. CDR3 protein: CASSLPSGSITDTQYF. The CDR3 DNA is TGTGCCAGCAGCTTGCCTAGCGGGAGTATCACAGATACGCAGTATTTT.

The V gene is TRBV6-5, the J gene TRBJ1-4; 9 positions agree with TRBD1. J lost 8 bases, V lost 2 bases, and 9 bases had no gene match. CDR3 length: 16 residues. Germline V CDR1 and CDR2: MNHEY, SVGAGI. CDR3 in amino acids: CASSYRRTGVGEKLFF. CDR3 coding DNA: TGTGCCAGCAGTTACAGGCGGACAGGGGTAGGGGAAAAACTGTTTTTT.

The CDR3 loop is CASSPTSGQGTYGYTF. CDR3 sequence (DNA): TGTGCCAGCTCACCTACCTCGGGACAGGGGACCTATGGCTACACCTTC. This rearrangement joins TRBV18 to TRBJ1-2, with 10 bases that match TRBD1. Trimming cost V 3 bases and J 4 bases; bases outside gene matches: 8. The CDR3 has 16 amino acids. Germline CDR1 reads KGHSH; CDR2 reads LQKENI.

The CDR3 nucleotides read TGTGCCAGCAGCGGGATCCCAGGGGGGATAAGCAATCAGCCCCAGCATTTT. This codes for CASSGIPGGISNQPQHF. The chain combines TRBV7-8 with TRBJ1-5, with TRBD1 matching over 7 bases. Germline CDR1 and CDR2: SGHVS and FQNEAQ. V shed 5 bases, J shed 1 base, and the junction held 11 bases outside the gene matches. CDR3 size: 17 residues.

CDR3 bases: TGCGCCAGCAGCTTGACTAGCGGGGGACCTCCCGGGGAGCTGTTTTTT. Protein: CASSLTSGGPPGELFF. The rearrangement uses TRBV5-1 and TRBJ2-2, with 11 bases fitting TRBD2. The germline V gene has CDR1 SGHRS and CDR2 YFSETQ. The CDR3 sequence is 16 residues long. V lost 1 base to trimming and J lost 6 bases; unmatched junction nucleotides: 5.

V is TRBV25-1 and J is TRBJ1-3; D perhaps matches TRBD1 (6 bases). Trimming pared 4 bases from V and 3 bases from J, leaving 10 bases between. CDR1 and CDR2 from the germline V gene are MGHDK and SYGVNS. CDR3 length: 14 residues. CDR3 sequence reads: CASSAQGSGNTIYF. The DNA of the CDR3 is TGTGCCAGCAGTGCACAGGGTAGTGGAAACACCATATATTTT.

The chain has TRBV3-1 (or the pseudogene TRBV3-2) and TRBJ1-2; 7 bases fit TRBD1. This CDR3 has 15 amino acids. With V trimmed by 4 bases and J by 2 bases, 7 bases remained unmatched. Per the germline V gene, CDR1 is LGHDT and CDR2 is YNNKEL (reference sequence). CDR3 region: CASSPTGAKNYGYTF. Written as DNA, the CDR3 is TGTGCCAGCAGCCCCACAGGGGCGAAGAACTATGGCTACACCTTC.